This T cell receptor beta chain appears in the sequencing data of a study of T-cell memory formation after mild COVID-19. Whole-study context: The TCR clusters were mostly specific to one donor. Study-level results: There were some responding clones in pre-infection memory, which suggested that cross-reactive memory had joined. Day 15 to 85 contracting clones showed balanced CD4/CD8; later expanders leaned CD4+. Shrinking CD4+ clones resided mostly in CM and EM, and CD8+ ones in EMRA.

This clonotype has only a few counts. No antigen is known for it. The CDR3 spans 20 residues. Per germline, CDR1 MNHEY and CDR2 SVGEGT. V was shortened by 3 bases and J by 1 base, with 27 bases between the two germline ends. TCRdb reanalysed the 5' RACE reads using MiXCR and keeps one entry per CDR3 protein. The repertoire holds under 300,000 distinct CDR3 sequences, with roughly 8% as singletons. The gene calls are TRBV6-2 or TRBV6-3 and TRBJ2-5, with D possibly matching TRBD1 (7 bases). The TCR sequence derives from a man between 18 and 35 years old who had mild COVID-19 (a few samples of this study predate the infection). Cell type and time point are not known. Sequencing used PBMCs or a T cell subset sorted from them (not recorded which). CDR3 in amino acids: CASSYRRGELNRGAQETQYF. CDR3 in DNA: TGTGCCAGCAGTTATCGGCGGGGCGAGCTTAACAGGGGAGCCCAAGAGACCCAGTACTTC.